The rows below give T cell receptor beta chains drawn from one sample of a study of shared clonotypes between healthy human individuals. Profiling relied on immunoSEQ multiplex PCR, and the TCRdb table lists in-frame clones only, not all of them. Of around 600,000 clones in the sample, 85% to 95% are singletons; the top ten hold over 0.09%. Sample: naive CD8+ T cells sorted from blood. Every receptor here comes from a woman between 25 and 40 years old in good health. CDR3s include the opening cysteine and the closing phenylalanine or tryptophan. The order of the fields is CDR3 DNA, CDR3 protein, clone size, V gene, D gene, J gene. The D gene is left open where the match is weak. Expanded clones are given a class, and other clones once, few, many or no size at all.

TGCGCCAGCAGTGAATATGTGGGCTCTGAAGCTTTCTTT,CASSEYVGSEAFF,.,TRBV10-1,.,TRBJ1-1
TGTGCCAGCAGCCTCCCCGGAGGGATCCCCTCTGGAAACACCATATATTTT,CASSLPGGIPSGNTIYF,.,TRBV7-8,.,TRBJ1-3
TGTGCCAGCAGCTTATCATGGGGGAACGAGCAGTACTTC,CASSLSWGNEQYF,.,TRBV7-9,.,TRBJ2-7
TGTGCCAGCAGCACAACTAGTACCCACTACGAGCAGTACTTC,CASSTTSTHYEQYF,.,TRBV7-2,.,TRBJ2-7
TGTGCCAGCTCACCACCGCCAGGAGACACCGGGGAGCTGTTTTTT,CASSPPPGDTGELFF,.,TRBV18,.,TRBJ2-2
TGTGCCTGGAGGTTTCCAGGGGGCGATGAGCAGTTCTTC,CAWRFPGGDEQFF,.,TRBV30,TRBD1,TRBJ2-1
TGTGCCAGTAGTGGGCAGGGGATAGTCGGGCAGCCCCAGCATTTT,CASSGQGIVGQPQHF,once,TRBV19,.,TRBJ1-5
TGTGCCAGCAGCTTAGTGGGGATGGAGCAGCCCCAGCATTTT,CASSLVGMEQPQHF,.,TRBV7-8,.,TRBJ1-5
TGTGCCAGCAGTTTTAATAGCGGGAGTTATCACGAGCAGTACTTC,CASSFNSGSYHEQYF,.,TRBV28,TRBD2,TRBJ2-7
TGTGCCAGCAGCTTCTCTAGTTCCACAGATACGCAGTATTTT,CASSFSSSTDTQYF,.,TRBV7-9,.,TRBJ2-3
TGCGCCAGCAGCTTGGCCGGAGGCCCAGGGTACGAGCAGTACTTC,CASSLAGGPGYEQYF,.,TRBV5-1,.,TRBJ2-7
TGCGCCAGCAGTCAATCTTGTAGGGGGAAGTACGAGCAGTACTTC,CASSQSCRGKYEQYF,.,TRBV23-1,.,TRBJ2-7
TGTGCCAGTAACGACGGATATAGCAATAAGCCCCAGCATTTT,CASNDGYSNKPQHF,once,TRBV19,.,TRBJ1-5
TGCGCCAGCAGCCAAGAAGTGGGGGCAAAAGGGGAGCTGTTTTTT,CASSQEVGAKGELFF,.,TRBV4-1,.,TRBJ2-2
TGTGCCAGCAGCTCTGGGACTAGCCTCGGCGAGCAGTACTTC,CASSSGTSLGEQYF,once,TRBV5-4,TRBD2,TRBJ2-7
TGTGCCAGGAGGGCTGGGGAGGGCCGGTCGAATGAGCAGTTCTTC,CARRAGEGRSNEQFF,.,TRBV25-1,TRBD2,TRBJ2-1
TGTGCCAGCAGAGGGGGGTACGACACTGAAGCTTTCTTT,CASRGGYDTEAFF,.,TRBV6-5,.,TRBJ1-1
TGCAGCGTTGTAGCCGGGACCTCCTACAATGAGCAGTTCTTC,CSVVAGTSYNEQFF,.,TRBV29-1,.,TRBJ2-1
TGTGCCAGCAGTTGGCTTAATGGGCAGCCCCAGCATTTT,CASSWLNGQPQHF,.,TRBV27,.,TRBJ1-5
TGTGCCAGCAGCTTAGAGGCACTAGCGCCAGACAATGAGCAGTTCTTC,CASSLEALAPDNEQFF,.,TRBV7-6,TRBD2,TRBJ2-1
TGTGCCAGCAGTGAAGCGGGCTACGAGCAGTACTTC,CASSEAGYEQYF,.,TRBV6-1,.,TRBJ2-7
TGTGCCAGCCCCCCGGACAGGCCGCCGTCCTACGAGCAGTACTTC,CASPPDRPPSYEQYF,.,TRBV28,TRBD1,TRBJ2-7
TGCGCCAGCAGCCAGATTAACAGGGTCGAAAAACTGTTTTTT,CASSQINRVEKLFF,.,TRBV4-1,.,TRBJ1-4
TGTGCCAGCAGCCCACGGGACTCGACGATAACAGATACGCAGTATTTT,CASSPRDSTITDTQYF,.,TRBV7-2,.,TRBJ2-3
TGTGCCAGCAGCTTGGCGGGGAACTACGAGCAGTACTTC,CASSLAGNYEQYF,few,TRBV11-2,.,TRBJ2-7
TGTGCCAGCCTGGGAGTTTCCTACGAGCAGTACTTC,CASLGVSYEQYF,.,TRBV2,.,TRBJ2-7
TGTGCCAGCAGTTTATTGGGGGGCTACGAGCAGTACTTC,CASSLLGGYEQYF,.,TRBV27,.,TRBJ2-7
TGTGCTAGTGGTTTGGTACAGGGTAGTCTGTACAATGAGCAGTTCTTC,CASGLVQGSLYNEQFF,.,TRBV12-5,.,TRBJ2-1
TGTGCCAGCAGCGTAGACGGAAACAATCAGCCCCAGCATTTT,CASSVDGNNQPQHF,.,TRBV9,.,TRBJ1-5
TGTGCCAGCAGTTTATACGGCAACACCGGGGAGCTGTTTTTT,CASSLYGNTGELFF,.,TRBV27,.,TRBJ2-2
TGTGCCAGCAGTCCCTTTTCGGGGGCCAACGTCCTGACTTTC,CASSPFSGANVLTF,.,TRBV27,.,TRBJ2-6
TGTGCCAGCAGCTCACCGGGACAGGCGACGAACACTGAAGCTTTCTTT,CASSSPGQATNTEAFF,.,TRBV13,TRBD1,TRBJ1-1
TGTGCCAGCAGCTTAGGTGGCGACTATGGCTACACCTTC,CASSLGGDYGYTF,.,TRBV7-9,.,TRBJ1-2
TGTGCCAGCAGTTACTTGTCTAGCGGGAACTCTGGGCAGTACTTC,CASSYLSSGNSGQYF,.,TRBV6-5,TRBD2,TRBJ2-7
TGTGCCAGCAGTTACTCAGGGTTTTACGGGGAGCTGTTTTTT,CASSYSGFYGELFF,.,TRBV6-5,.,TRBJ2-2
TGTGCCAGCAGACGACTGGGACTAGCTAAGGACACCGGGGAGCTGTTTTTT,CASRRLGLAKDTGELFF,.,TRBV11-2,TRBD2,TRBJ2-2
TGCAGCGTCGAAGACTCTTCCCAGTACAATGAGCAGTTCTTC,CSVEDSSQYNEQFF,.,TRBV29-1,.,TRBJ2-1
TGCGCCAGCAGCCAAGGGCTAGCGACTACCTACGAGCAGTACTTC,CASSQGLATTYEQYF,once,TRBV4-1,.,TRBJ2-7
TGTGCCAGCAGTTATCTATCCGGCAGATTGAACACTGAAGCTTTCTTT,CASSYLSGRLNTEAFF,.,TRBV6-5,.,TRBJ1-1
TGTGCCAGTAACAGGGGACCCGGGACCGTAAAGCCCCAGCATTTT,CASNRGPGTVKPQHF,.,TRBV19,TRBD1,TRBJ1-5
TGTGCCAGCAGTTTAACGGGACTAGCGGGATACGAGCAGTACTTC,CASSLTGLAGYEQYF,.,TRBV27,TRBD2,TRBJ2-7
TGTGCCAGCAGCCCATCCGAACTAGCGGGTTACGAGCAGTACTTC,CASSPSELAGYEQYF,.,TRBV5-8,TRBD2,TRBJ2-7
TGTGCCAGCAACCACCCCTCCTACGAGCAGTACTTC,CASNHPSYEQYF,.,TRBV11-2,.,TRBJ2-7
TGCGCCAGCAGACAACGGGACGGCGGATATGGCTACACCTTC,CASRQRDGGYGYTF,.,TRBV4-1,.,TRBJ1-2
TGTGCCAGCAGCCACATTGAAGGCTTTACCTACGAGCAGTACTTC,CASSHIEGFTYEQYF,.,TRBV6-5,.,TRBJ2-7
TGTGCCAGCAGCGAGACTAGCCAACCGGCCTGGGAAGGAACCGGGGAGCTGTTTTTT,CASSETSQPAWEGTGELFF,.,TRBV9,TRBD2,TRBJ2-2
TGTGCCAGCAGTCTACTAGCGGAGCTCTACAATGAGCAGTTCTTC,CASSLLAELYNEQFF,.,TRBV27,TRBD2,TRBJ2-1
TGTGCCAGTAGCCTCAAGCGCGGGAGTCCACACAATGAGCAGTTCTTC,CASSLKRGSPHNEQFF,once,TRBV19,TRBD2,TRBJ2-1
TGTGCCAGCAGCGCGCCTGACAGGGTCTACGAGCAGTACTTC,CASSAPDRVYEQYF,.,TRBV5-4,TRBD1,TRBJ2-7
TGTGCCAGCAGCTTACGGGGGGAGTGGCTCACAGATACGCAGTATTTT,CASSLRGEWLTDTQYF,.,TRBV7-8,TRBD2,TRBJ2-3
TGCGCCAGCAGTGCAACCGGGAAGGACTATGGCTACACCTTC,CASSATGKDYGYTF,once,TRBV10-2,.,TRBJ1-2
TGTGCCAGCAGTGATTCAACCCCCCCAGGGGCGGGGGGCTACACCTTC,CASSDSTPPGAGGYTF,.,TRBV2,.,TRBJ1-2
TGTGCCAGCTCACCACCCCTTAGGGATTACACCGGGGAGCTGTTTTTT,CASSPPLRDYTGELFF,.,TRBV18,.,TRBJ2-2
TGTGCCAGCAGTTCCCCCCAGTCTATGGGGTTGGGCGAGCAGTACTTC,CASSSPQSMGLGEQYF,.,TRBV28,.,TRBJ2-7